The 22 T cell receptor beta chains reported below all come from one sample, sequenced in a study of T cells in Graves' hyperthyroidism and ophthalmopathy. Amplification yielded TCR beta CDR3 regions, with RNA transcripts as the source. With the HTBI primer set, the TCR CDR3 went through a first round of RT-PCR. From the multiplex PCR reads, TCRdb called clonotypes with MiXCR, one entry per CDR3 protein. The sample lists a few hundred thousand distinct CDR3 sequences; roughly an eighth were seen once. Sequenced input: blood. These receptors were taken from a woman aged 40-49 years with Graves' ophthalmopathy.

About this clonotype: It may be a read error: a sequence one base away is much more abundant. CDR3: CATSRFGVGQSPDQPQHF. DNA for the CDR3: TGTGCCACCAGCAGATTTGGGGTTGGGCAGTCCCCCGATCAGCCCCAGCATTTT. The chain uses TRBV15 and TRBJ1-5; D unclear. The V end was cut by 2 bases, the J end by 5 bases, with 22 bases between. CDR3 length: 18 amino acids. From germline, CDR1 is LNHNV and CDR2 YYDKDF (reference sequence).

This chain links TRBV20-1 with TRBJ1-6; D unclear. Trimming left V 0 bases short and J 6 bases short, with 15 bases between. The CDR3 consists of 16 residues. Germline values: CDR1 DFQATT, CDR2 SNEGSKA (reference sequence). CDR3 sequence reads: CSARDRRVVGNSPLHF. The CDR3, as DNA: TGCAGTGCTAGAGATAGGAGGGTTGTCGGTAATTCACCCCTCCACTTT.

This clonotype was seen a handful of times. V usage is TRBV11-2 and J usage is TRBJ1-2, with a weak D call TRBD1 (6 bases). Looked up from germline, CDR1 is SGHAT and CDR2 is FQNNGV. Trimming removed 2 bases from V and 5 bases from J, with 9 bases in between. The CDR3 runs to 13 residues. This chain's CDR3 is CASSLRTEYGYTF. As DNA, the CDR3 is TGTGCCAGCAGCTTACGGACAGAATATGGCTACACCTTC.

The sample holds many counts of this clonotype. This chain links TRBV2 with TRBJ2-3; TRBD2 agrees at 9 bases. V trimming: 4 bases; J trimming: 4 bases; junction bases outside the gene matches: 3. This CDR3 spans 14 amino acids. Germline V gene lookup returns CDR1 SNHLY and CDR2 FYNNEI. CDR3 in amino acids: CASSGLAEPDTQYF. In nucleotides, the CDR3 is TGTGCCAGCAGTGGACTAGCGGAACCAGATACGCAGTATTTT.

In its sample, this clonotype was seen many times. V usage is TRBV12-3 or TRBV12-4 and J usage is TRBJ1-1; no clear D gene. The V and J ends lost 7 bases and 0 bases respectively, with 21 bases between them. The length of the CDR3 is 17 residues. Here the CDR3 DNA reads TGTGCCAGCACCCTTACCACGGACGGATGGATGAACACTGAAGCTTTCTTT. Its protein is CASTLTTDGWMNTEAFF.

There are many counts of this clonotype. The J gene is TRBJ2-2, the V gene TRBV29-1; 7 bases map to TRBD2. The CDR3 is 14 amino acids. Unmatched junction bases numbered 9, after V lost 8 bases and J lost 3 bases. Germline CDR1 SQVTM, CDR2 ANQGSEA. In DNA form, the CDR3 reads TGCAGCACCCGAGGGGCGGGGGACACCGGGGAGCTGTTTTTT. It codes for CSTRGAGDTGELFF.

This clonotype was recorded a few times. CDR3: CASSLGLAVLTEAFF. DNA of the CDR3: TGCGCCAGCAGCTTAGGGTTAGCAGTGCTAACTGAAGCTTTCTTT. This chain uses TRBV5-1 with TRBJ1-1, with no clear D. The germline V and J ends were trimmed by 2 bases and 5 bases, with 16 bases remaining between them. The CDR3 covers 15 residues. Germline assignment: CDR1 SGHRS and CDR2 YFSETQ.

This clonotype was seen at least ten times. The gene calls are TRBV12-3 or TRBV12-4 and TRBJ1-2; weak D call: TRBD1 (5 bases). Trimming took 5 bases from V and 8 from J, leaving 12 bases between them. This CDR3 spans 12 amino acids. This CDR3 reads CASSGGPLGYTF. The CDR3 DNA reads as TGTGCCAGCAGTGGGGGTCCTCTAGGCTACACCTTC.

Written as DNA, the CDR3 is TGTGCCATCAAGGACAGGGATTTGGCTGAAGCTTTCTTT. Protein sequence: CAIKDRDLAEAFF. The rearrangement uses TRBV10-3 and TRBJ1-1; 8 nucleotides line up with TRBD1. The CDR3 sequence is 13 residues long. The germline V gene encodes CDR1 ENHRY and CDR2 SYGVKD. J was trimmed by 6 bases and V by 7 bases; bases with no gene match: 7.

This clonotype was seen at least ten times. The rearrangement joins TRBV3-1 to TRBJ1-6, with a tentative D call TRBD1 (6 bases). CDR1 LGHDT and CDR2 YNNKEL come from the germline V gene (reference sequence). This CDR3 is 16 amino acids long. V dropped 1 base and J dropped 7 bases, with 14 bases sitting between them. CDR3 in DNA: TGTGCCAGCAGCCAAGTATCAGGGGCCGGCAATTCACCCCTCCACTTT. Its translation: CASSQVSGAGNSPLHF.

This clonotype was found many times. The chain carries TRBV7-2 and TRBJ2-5, with TRBD1 matching over 8 bases. Unmatched junction bases numbered 7, after V lost 4 bases and J lost 6 bases. CDR3 length equals 14 residues. Per germline, CDR1 SGHTA and CDR2 FQGNSA. CDR3 loop: CASSWGQGAKTQYF. The CDR3 nucleotides read TGTGCCAGCAGCTGGGGGCAGGGGGCGAAGACCCAGTACTTC. Full variable domain (rest looked up from reference TRBV7-2 and TRBJ2-5): GAGVSQSPSNKVTEKGKDVELRCDPISGHTALYWYRQSLGQGLEFLIYFQGNSAPDKSGLPSDRFSAERTGGSVSTLTIQRTQQEDSAVYLCASSWGQGAKTQYFGPGTRLLVL.

This clonotype was observed many times. The V call is TRBV6-1, the J call TRBJ2-1; 12 positions agree with TRBD2. This CDR3 is built from 19 residues. With V trimmed by 2 bases and J by 0 bases, 8 bases remained unmatched. Germline V lookup: CDR1 MNHNS, CDR2 SASEGT. CDR3 in DNA: TGTGCCAGCAGTGAATTACTAGCGGGGGGCTACAGCTCCTACAATGAGCAGTTCTTC. It translates to CASSELLAGGYSSYNEQFF.

This clonotype was seen more than once but under ten times. The chain recombines TRBV14 with TRBJ2-2, with a weak D call TRBD1 (5 bases). V was clipped by 1 base and J by 0 bases, with 6 bases between them. Germline V gives CDR1 SGHDN, CDR2 FVKESK. The CDR3 is 15 amino acids. CDR3 coding DNA: TGTGCCAGCAGCCAAGTACAGGCGAACACCGGGGAGCTGTTTTTT. Translated, it gives CASSQVQANTGELFF.

This clonotype was counted at least ten times. The chain is built from TRBV5-1 and TRBJ1-1; 11 bases line up with TRBD1. The CDR3 totals 16 residues. V dropped 7 bases and J dropped 2; count of bases not matched to a gene: 10. CDR1 is SGHRS and CDR2 is YFSETQ in the germline V gene. DNA for the CDR3: TGCGCCAGCTACTACGGGACAGGGGGTTCAAACACTGAAGCTTTCTTT. As protein: CASYYGTGGSNTEAFF.

Concerning this clonotype itself: Since a much larger clone is just one base distant, this may be a read error. The CDR3 end shows no conserved phenylalanine or tryptophan, and so a read error is likely. This sequence joins TRBV6-9 and TRBJ1-1; D is ambiguous. Germline CDR1 is MNHGY and CDR2 is SVAAGI. The CDR3 extends over 13 amino acids. With 3 bases removed from V and 1 base from J, the gap between germline ends came to 6 bases. The CDR3 DNA reads as TGTGCCAGCAGTTACGAGCGGAACACTGAAGCTTTCCTT. Amino acids: CASSYERNTEAFL.

There are many counts of this clonotype. The chain is built from TRBV10-3 and TRBJ2-5; no definite D call. The germline CDR1 and CDR2 sequences are ENHRY and SYGVKD. The CDR3 is 13 amino acids. The V gene lost 11 bases and the J gene lost 2 bases, with 15 bases spanning the gap. The CDR3 here is CAAAEGIQETQYF. The CDR3 DNA reads TGTGCCGCCGCCGAAGGCATTCAAGAGACCCAGTACTTC.

This clonotype was observed many times. The chain combines TRBV12-3 or TRBV12-4 with TRBJ1-4, with 10 bases matching TRBD1. The CDR3 totals 14 residues. The V gene end was trimmed by 4 bases and the J gene end by 8 bases; junction bases not matched to a gene: 4. CDR3 in amino acids: CASSWTGGREKLFF. The CDR3 DNA sequence: TGTGCCAGCAGTTGGACAGGGGGTCGGGAAAAACTGTTTTTT.

The sample holds a few counts of this clonotype. V is TRBV5-1 and J is TRBJ2-4; D is uncertain. Looked up from germline, CDR1 is SGHRS and CDR2 is YFSETQ. The V end was cut by 4 bases, the J end by 2 bases, with 10 bases between. This CDR3 has 14 residues. CDR3 sequence: CASSAENPKNIQYF. CDR3 DNA sequence: TGCGCCAGCAGCGCCGAAAATCCCAAAAACATTCAGTACTTC.

This clonotype was picked up many times. The chain joins TRBV11-2 to TRBJ2-5; 9 nucleotides agree with TRBD2. V lost 3 bases, J lost 5 bases, and 7 bases stayed unmatched. The germline gives CDR1 SGHAT, CDR2 FQNNGV. CDR3 size: 15 residues. The CDR3 loop is CASSFGAGGLETQYF. CDR3 bases: TGTGCCAGCAGCTTCGGAGCGGGAGGTCTCGAGACCCAGTACTTC.

The V and J genes are TRBV12-3 or TRBV12-4 and TRBJ1-1; no clear D. The V gene lost 8 bases and the J gene lost 3 bases, with 10 bases spanning the gap. This CDR3 has 12 amino acids. CDR3 protein: CASCPPDTEAFF. CDR3 DNA sequence: TGTGCCAGCTGCCCCCCGGACACTGAAGCTTTCTTT.

The chain recombines TRBV30 with TRBJ2-3; 7 bases map to TRBD2. CDR1 and CDR2 (germline): GTSNPN, SVGIG (reference sequence). There are 14 residues in the CDR3. The J segment lost 6 bases and the V segment lost 2 bases, leaving 8 bases of the junction unmatched. In DNA, the CDR3 is TGTGCCTGGAGTCGGCCAGCGGGACTGGATACGCAGTATTTT. Amino acid sequence: CAWSRPAGLDTQYF.

This clonotype showed up just a few times. The chain carries TRBV27 and TRBJ2-7, with a tentative D call TRBD2 (6 bases). Germline lookup yields CDR1 MNHEY and CDR2 SMNVEV (reference sequence). This CDR3 contains 18 residues. The V end lost 8 bases, the J end lost 0 bases, and 26 bases lay between the germline ends. The CDR3 is CASPSRAGRLRSSYEQYF. CDR3 in DNA: TGTGCCAGCCCTTCGCGAGCGGGCCGACTAAGGAGCTCCTACGAGCAGTACTTC.